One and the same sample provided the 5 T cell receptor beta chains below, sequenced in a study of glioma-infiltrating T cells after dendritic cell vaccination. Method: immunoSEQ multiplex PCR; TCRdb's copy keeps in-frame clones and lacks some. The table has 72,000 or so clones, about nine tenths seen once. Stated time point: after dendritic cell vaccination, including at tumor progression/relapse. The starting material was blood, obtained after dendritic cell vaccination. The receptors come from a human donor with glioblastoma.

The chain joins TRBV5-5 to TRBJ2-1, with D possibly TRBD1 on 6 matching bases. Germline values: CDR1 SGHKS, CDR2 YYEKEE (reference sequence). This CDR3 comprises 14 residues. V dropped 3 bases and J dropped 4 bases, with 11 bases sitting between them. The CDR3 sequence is CASSWTDIYNEQFF. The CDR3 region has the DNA TGTGCCAGCAGCTGGACAGATATATACAATGAGCAGTTCTTC.

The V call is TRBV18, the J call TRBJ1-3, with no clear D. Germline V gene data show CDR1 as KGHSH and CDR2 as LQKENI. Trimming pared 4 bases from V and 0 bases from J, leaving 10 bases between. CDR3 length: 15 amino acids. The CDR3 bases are TGTGCCAGCTCACTCAGAAGCGTCTCTGGAAACACCATATATTTT. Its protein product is CASSLRSVSGNTIYF.

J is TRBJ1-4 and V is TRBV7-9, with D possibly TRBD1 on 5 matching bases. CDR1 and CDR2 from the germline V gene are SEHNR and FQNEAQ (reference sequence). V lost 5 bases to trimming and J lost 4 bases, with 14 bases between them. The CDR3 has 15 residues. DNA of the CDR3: TGTGCCAGCAGCAGCGGGGCAAGGGGTAATGAAAAACTGTTTTTT. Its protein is CASSSGARGNEKLFF.

The CDR3 sequence: CASMLRVETGELFF. The CDR3 DNA reads as TGTGCCAGCATGCTCAGGGTGGAAACCGGGGAGCTGTTTTTT. The chain couples TRBV2 to TRBJ2-2; D is perhaps TRBD1 (5 bases). Germline values: CDR1 SNHLY, CDR2 FYNNEI. V was pared by 7 bases and J by 5 bases, with 14 bases between. CDR3 length: 14 residues.

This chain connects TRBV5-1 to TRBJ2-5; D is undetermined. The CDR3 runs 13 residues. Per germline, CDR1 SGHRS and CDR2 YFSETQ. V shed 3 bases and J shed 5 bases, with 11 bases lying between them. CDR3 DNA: TGCGCCAGCAGCTCCCTTAGAATTGAGACCCAGTACTTC. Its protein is CASSSLRIETQYF. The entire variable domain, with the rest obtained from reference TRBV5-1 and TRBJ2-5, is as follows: KAGVTQTPRYLIKTRGQQVTLSCSPISGHRSVSWYQQTPGQGLQFLFEYFSETQRNKGNFPGRFSGRQFSNSRSEMNVSTLELGDSALYLCASSSLRIETQYFGPGTRLLVL.